Reported below is one T cell receptor beta chain. Its specificity is unknown. These data originate in a study of T cells in tuberculosis. Study overall: This South African cohort compared adolescents with or without latent tuberculosis against adults with active tuberculosis.

The CDR3 extends over 18 amino acids. V was clipped by 0 bases and J by 2 bases, with 20 bases between them. The method was immunoSEQ multiplex PCR; TCRdb's version includes in-frame clones alone and lacks a portion of them. The sample contains around 49,000 clones, roughly 96% of which appear only once. Time point defined: new active TB diagnosis, blood taken before or within 7 days of starting treatment. Each patient had positive sputum smear microscopy and/or positive culture. Findings and limits, study-wide: Cases with active tuberculosis were adults, while controls were adolescents.

This rearrangement joins TRBV23-1 to TRBJ2-7; D perhaps matches TRBD2 (6 bases). TRBV23-1 belongs to the ORF category, with a function that is uncertain. The clonotype was recovered from an adult with tuberculosis. The input for sequencing was PBMCs, taken at tuberculosis diagnosis. CDR3 residues: CASSQSIVVRLETYEQYF. In DNA form, the CDR3 reads TGCGCCAGCAGTCAATCGATTGTAGTGAGACTAGAGACCTACGAGCAGTACTTC.